The entry below gives a single TCR beta chain sequence along with its context. This clone was observed a handful of times. This receptor's antigen is unknown. Within one base of it there is no much larger clone, and no base qualities were kept. The same CDR3 arises from other DNA sequences in this sample as well. All of the isolated RNA was reverse transcribed with the High Capacity cDNA Reverse Transcription Kit, so expressed TCRB transcripts were sequenced. Naive, central memory and regulatory T cell samples underwent deep immunoSEQ sequencing, averaging about 3.57 million total reads per sample. Sorted cells were lysed in RLT buffer and RNA was extracted with DNase-treated RNeasy Micro or Mini kits, depending on cell number. To prevent cross-contamination, each cell subset was processed individually, whereas patient and healthy donor samples were processed jointly. The immunoSEQ multiplex PCR was used to amplify TCRB sequences from cDNA, yielding 87-bp fragments that span the CDR3 region. Sequencing of the amplicons was done on the Illumina HiSeq platform. As for how the authors treated the data: PCR bias was computationally corrected using synthetic template baselines, reads within Hamming distance 2 were collapsed, and singletons that could not be merged were discarded. Reads were aligned to IMGT to assign V, D and J genes, CDR3 length, and insertions or deletions at six rearrangement sites. Clonotype counts were normalized to sorted cell number within each subset before computing true diversity and Gini coefficients with the tcR R package. The overlap coefficient, calculated on TCRB nucleotide sequences, was used to quantify repertoire sharing. As a proxy for the pre-selection repertoire, out-of-frame TCRB sequences from naive cells were analyzed. TCRdb carries this immuneACCESS record with in-frame sequences only. Its versions omit some clonotypes, under half of them owing to an unresolved V gene in the studies checked, with the rest unexplained. That table gives V, J and clone size, and the DNA gave D and trimming. This sample is represented by some 500,000 clones; roughly an eighth of them were singletons. More than 0.045% of the sample comes from the top ten.

A single peripheral blood draw of approximately 120 mL on average was collected from each donor into heparinised tubes. A BD FACSAria II was used to sort naive, central memory, regulatory and stem cell-like memory CD4+ T cells with a panel that included CD45RO, CCR7, CD25, CD127, CD95 and CD27. Every sorted population had a purity above 95%. PBMCs were separated immediately by Lymphoprep density gradient centrifugation and were stained directly, without being cultured. To minimize batch effects, samples were stained and sorted in pairs, one healthy donor with one patient per experiment. The sample comes from a study of beta chain features in type 1 diabetes (dated by TCRdb to 2016 to 2019). With respect to the entire study: Patients and healthy donors did not differ in mean age, gender distribution, total cell number or subset yield. A total of 100 million to 140 million sorted cells were examined across all samples, and the number of cells per subset was strongly correlated with RNA yield. The study compared the TCRB repertoires of sorted circulating CD4+ T cell subsets in recently diagnosed type 1 diabetes patients with those in matched healthy donors. Whereas all 28 donors provided naive and central memory subsets, regulatory and stem cell-like memory subsets were isolated from just 8 patients and roughly eight healthy donors.

On the study overall, not on this receptor specifically: A moderate but significant shortening of TCRB CDR3 length was observed in type 1 diabetes patients in all four CD4+ subsets. PCR may preferentially amplify shorter templates, but because patient and control samples were amplified and corrected together, any resulting skew would affect both groups equally. Because cDNA was sequenced instead of genomic DNA, activated cells with high expression could be over-represented, although the groups did not differ in activation or CD3 levels. Naive, central memory and regulatory TCRB repertoires appeared more similar among patients than among healthy donors. At VDJ recombination sites, type 1 diabetes patients had fewer insertions and more deleted nucleotides, which implies abnormalities in thymic rearrangement. Because the HLA sub-analyses included only small numbers of individuals, any influence of HLA type on TCRB rearrangement was left unresolved.

From the germline V gene, CDR1 is SGDLS and CDR2 is YYNGEE. A distance of 5 bases separates the germline ends of V and J, which lose 2 bases and 0 bases respectively. The CDR3 runs 13 residues from the cysteine to the phenylalanine. Of all the DNA, just the CDR3 is kept, 39 bases in frame from base 1. The TCR was taken from a young woman in good health. The chain uses TRBV9 and TRBJ1-1; no D gene call is confident. Sequencing was done on a sample of naive CD4+ T cells from blood. The sample's cell subset or site label is to be understood as: true naive CD4+ T cells. This receptor carries the CDR3 CASSVGMNTEAFF. The DNA sequence is as follows: TGTGCCAGCAGCGTGGGCATGAACACTGAAGCTTTCTTT.